Detailed here is one T cell receptor beta chain. The antigen is unknown. The sample belongs to a study of OX40 agonist ivuxolimab in advanced cancers. The repertoire was sequenced with immunoSEQ multiplex PCR; TCRdb's copy has only in-frame clones and lacks some. This table holds approximately 81,000 clones, 81% found once. A history of autoimmune disease or systemic immunosuppression excluded patients. Whole-study findings and limits: The authors also found low normalized T-cell clonal expansion in some nonresponders. Antigen specificity remained undetermined for the expanded peripheral T cells. Both blood CD4+ and CD8+ T cells showed clonal growth by week 6 at 0.1 to 3.0 mg/kg.

CDR1 is SGHTA and CDR2 is FQGNSA in the germline V gene. The CDR3 has 12 residues. The V end lost 3 bases, the J end lost 8 bases, and 8 bases lay between the germline ends. The J gene is TRBJ1-5, the V gene TRBV7-2; no reliable D call. The sequence derives from an adult with an advanced solid tumor such as melanoma, head and neck, liver or kidney cancer. The specimen comprised CD4+ or CD8+ T cells sorted from blood, sampled in a trial of the OX40 agonist ivuxolimab. CDR3: CASSFGAEPQHF. The DNA for the CDR3 is TGTGCCAGCAGCTTCGGTGCGGAGCCCCAGCATTTT.